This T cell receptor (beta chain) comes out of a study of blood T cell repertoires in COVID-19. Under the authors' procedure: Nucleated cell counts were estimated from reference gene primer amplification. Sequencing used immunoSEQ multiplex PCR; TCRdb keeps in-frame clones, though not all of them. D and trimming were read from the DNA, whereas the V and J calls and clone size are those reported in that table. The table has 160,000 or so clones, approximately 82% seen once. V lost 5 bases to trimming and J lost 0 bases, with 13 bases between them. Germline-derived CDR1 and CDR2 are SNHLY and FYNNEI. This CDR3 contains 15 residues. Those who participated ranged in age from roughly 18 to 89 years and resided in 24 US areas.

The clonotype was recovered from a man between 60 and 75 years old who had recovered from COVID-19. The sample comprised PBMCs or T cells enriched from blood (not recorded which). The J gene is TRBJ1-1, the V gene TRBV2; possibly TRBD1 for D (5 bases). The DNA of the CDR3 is TGTGCCAGCAGTAAAGGTGACAGCTTGAACACTGAAGCTTTCTTT. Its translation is CASSKGDSLNTEAFF.